This TCR beta chain originates from a study of glioma-infiltrating T cells after dendritic cell vaccination. The PCR used 60 V beta and 13 J beta primers. Generated by immunoSEQ multiplex PCR, the TCRdb table keeps only in-frame clones and is missing some. This sample yields some 100,000 clones, of which about 84% are seen a single time; around 3% belongs to the top ten. Germline loops: CDR1 LGHNT, CDR2 FRNRAP. V lost 0 bases to trimming and J lost 0 bases, with 15 bases between them. This CDR3 region has 17 residues. Specimen: blood, collected before dendritic cell vaccination. The J gene is TRBJ2-7, the V gene TRBV12-5; possibly TRBD1 for D (6 bases). This TCR derives from a human donor with glioblastoma. The CDR3 DNA is TGTGCTAGTGGTTTGGTACGGATCGGACAGAGCTCCTACGAGCAGTACTTC. Translation gives CASGLVRIGQSSYEQYF. Using reference TRBV12-5 and TRBJ2-7 for the parts outside the CDR3, the full variable domain is DARVTQTPRHKVTEMGQEVTMRCQPILGHNTVFWYRQTMMQGLELLAYFRNRAPLDDSGMPKDRFSAEMPDATLATLKIQPSEPRDSAVYFCASGLVRIGQSSYEQYFGPGTRLTVT.